Listed below are T cell receptor beta chains from one sample, sequenced in a study of cytomegalovirus exposure and HLA in healthy donors. Libraries were prepared by immunoSEQ multiplex PCR; TCRdb keeps only in-frame clonotypes and omits some of them. This sample has 150,000 to 200,000 clones, with more than 75% found just once. Sequencing was performed on PBMCs. The receptors were sampled from a man younger than 35 in good health and CMV-seropositive. Each CDR3 is given with its conserved first and last residue. A D gene is named only where the DNA matches it firmly. Where a row states a size, it is once, few, many or the class of an expanded clone; other rows omit it.

clone size | J gene | D gene | V gene | CDR3 DNA | CDR3 protein
few | TRBJ1-3 | NA | TRBV9 | TGTGCCAGCAGCGTGACAGACTCTGGAAACACCATATATTTT | CASSVTDSGNTIYF
few | TRBJ2-7 | NA | TRBV19 | TGTGCCACCCGCCCTCGGGACAACCCTTACGAGCAGTACTTC | CATRPRDNPYEQYF
NA | TRBJ1-5 | NA | TRBV19 | TGTGCCAGTAGGCAGGGAGGGGGTCAGCCCCAGCATTTT | CASRQGGGQPQHF
NA | TRBJ1-2 | NA | TRBV19 | TGTGCCAGTAGTATGGTAAAGTGGAGGGGAGCTAACTATGGCTACACCTTC | CASSMVKWRGANYGYTF
once | TRBJ1-5 | TRBD1 | TRBV9 | TGTGCCAGCAGCGTAACAGGGGCGGGTCAGCCCCAGCATTTT | CASSVTGAGQPQHF
NA | TRBJ2-7 | NA | TRBV27 | TGTGCCAGCAGTTTAGGTAATGGTGGAGACGAGCAGTACTTC | CASSLGNGGDEQYF
NA | TRBJ1-4 | NA | TRBV6-1 | TGTGCCAGCAGTGAGGGGGGAAAACTGTTTTTT | CASSEGGKLFF
few | TRBJ1-5 | NA | TRBV20-1 | TGCAGTGCTAGAGATAGTGCAAGTAAGCATTTT | CSARDSASKHF
NA | TRBJ2-3 | NA | TRBV28 | TGTGCCAGCAGTTTCCGGGGGAGTGGTAGCACAGATACGCAGTATTTT | CASSFRGSGSTDTQYF
NA | TRBJ1-1 | NA | TRBV29-1 | TGCAGCGCTTCCCCCCTAACTGTCGAGAACACTGAAGCTTTCTTT | CSASPLTVENTEAFF
NA | TRBJ2-7 | TRBD1 | TRBV7-6 | TGTGCCAGCAGCGCTACCGGGACAGGGGGCTACGAGCAGTACTTC | CASSATGTGGYEQYF
once | TRBJ2-2 | TRBD2 | TRBV29-1 | TGCAGCGCATACACTAGCGGGAACACCGGGGAGCTGTTTTTT | CSAYTSGNTGELFF
once | TRBJ1-5 | NA | TRBV28 | TGTGCCAGCAGTCAATATCAGCCCCAGCATTTT | CASSQYQPQHF
NA | TRBJ2-7 | TRBD2 | TRBV11-2 | TGTGCCAGCAGCCAAGAGGGGACTAGCGCCTACGAGCAGTACTTC | CASSQEGTSAYEQYF
NA | TRBJ2-1 | TRBD2 | TRBV28 | TGTGCCAGCCGGGGCGGGAGTGTCAATGAGCAGTTCTTC | CASRGGSVNEQFF
NA | TRBJ2-1 | NA | TRBV9 | TGTGCCAGCAGCGTTGGGGAAGCGGTAAACTACAATGAGCAGTTCTTC | CASSVGEAVNYNEQFF
NA | TRBJ2-2 | NA | TRBV25-1 | TGTGCCAGCAGTGAATATCCAGGGACGAACACCGGGGAGCTGTTTTTT | CASSEYPGTNTGELFF
NA | TRBJ2-1 | TRBD1 | TRBV28 | TGTGCCAGCAGTCTCGGACAGGGCGTGGGGTACAATGAGCAGTTCTTC | CASSLGQGVGYNEQFF
NA | TRBJ1-5 | NA | TRBV5-1 | TGCGCCAGCAGCTTAGGGGTGGGGCAGCCCCAGCATTTT | CASSLGVGQPQHF
NA | TRBJ1-5 | NA | TRBV6-5 | TGTGCCAGCAGTTACTCCGAGAAGAATCAGCCCCAGCATTTT | CASSYSEKNQPQHF
NA | TRBJ2-3 | NA | TRBV7-6 | TGTGCCAGCAGCTTTAGCGGTCACACAGATACGCAGTATTTT | CASSFSGHTDTQYF
NA | TRBJ2-1 | TRBD2 | TRBV9 | TGTGCCAGCAGCCCGGGACTACCCGGGCATGAGCAGTTCTTC | CASSPGLPGHEQFF
NA | TRBJ2-3 | TRBD2 | TRBV27 | TGTGCCAGCAGAGGGACTAGCCCCCCGAGGAGGTATTTT | CASRGTSPPRRYF
NA | TRBJ1-5 | TRBD1 | TRBV30 | TGTGCCTGGAGTAAAACTGGGACAGGGGGCAAACAGCCCCAGCATTTT | CAWSKTGTGGKQPQHF
NA | TRBJ2-5 | NA | TRBV5-6 | TGTGCCAGCGTGCCATGGGGCGGTGGTAGAGGGACCCAGTACTTC | CASVPWGGGRGTQYF
NA | TRBJ1-2 | TRBD1 | TRBV29-1 | TGCAGCGTTGGGGGGACAGGGGGCGGGTATGGCTACACCTTC | CSVGGTGGGYGYTF
NA | TRBJ1-2 | TRBD1 | TRBV7-2 | TGTGCCAGCAGTCCACGAAGAGAGTCCGGGACAGCAAATGGCTACACCTTC | CASSPRRESGTANGYTF
NA | TRBJ2-5 | TRBD2 | TRBV4-1 | TGCGCCAGCAGCTCCCCGGGGGGGGAGACCCAGTACTTC | CASSSPGGETQYF
NA | TRBJ2-2 | NA | TRBV5-1 | TGCGCCAGCAGCTCCGGGAGTAGCTACACCGGGGAGCTGTTTTTT | CASSSGSSYTGELFF
NA | TRBJ1-1 | NA | TRBV5-5 | TGTGCCAGCAGGCTAGGGGTGAACACTGAAGCTTTCTTT | CASRLGVNTEAFF
NA | TRBJ1-5 | TRBD1 | TRBV20-1 | TGCAGTGCAACGGGACAGGGGCTACATTTT | CSATGQGLHF
NA | TRBJ2-1 | TRBD2 | TRBV6-1 | TGTGCCAGCAGTTCCCTAGCGGGAGGGCCCAATGAGCAGTTCTTC | CASSSLAGGPNEQFF
NA | TRBJ2-5 | TRBD2 | TRBV27 | TGTGCCAGCAGTTTGAGCGGGAGGGCCGGGGAGACCCAGTACTTC | CASSLSGRAGETQYF
few | TRBJ2-5 | TRBD1 | TRBV2 | TGTGCCAGCAGGCCCGGACAGGGGATCCAAGAGACCCAGTACTTC | CASRPGQGIQETQYF
NA | TRBJ1-3 | TRBD1 | TRBV29-1 | TGCAGCGCCGAAGAGGGGGCTGGTGGAAACACCATATATTTT | CSAEEGAGGNTIYF
NA | TRBJ2-5 | TRBD1 | TRBV30 | TGTGCCTGGAGTGAAAACAGGGGAGAGACCCAGTACTTC | CAWSENRGETQYF
NA | TRBJ2-2 | TRBD2 | TRBV13 | TGTGCCAGCAGCCAGGGGCTAGCGGGTATTTCCGGGGAGCTGTTTTTT | CASSQGLAGISGELFF
NA | TRBJ2-1 | NA | TRBV14 | TGTGCCAGCAGCCAAGATGAGTCCCCCTCGGAGGCTCCCGAAACCAATGAGCAGTTCTTC | CASSQDESPSEAPETNEQFF
NA | TRBJ2-7 | NA | TRBV7-2 | TGTGCCAGCAGCCCCCATTCCTACGAGCAGTACTTC | CASSPHSYEQYF
NA | TRBJ2-7 | NA | TRBV6-1 | TGTGCCAGCAGTGAAGGTCTCTACGAGCAGTACTTC | CASSEGLYEQYF
NA | TRBJ2-2 | TRBD2 | TRBV7-9 | TGTGCCAGCGCGGGACTAGCGGGGGGAAGGAACACCGGGGAGCTGTTTTTT | CASAGLAGGRNTGELFF
few | TRBJ1-5 | NA | TRBV7-2 | TGTGCCAGCAGCTTAGCCCTAGGAGGCAATCAGCCCCAGCATTTT | CASSLALGGNQPQHF
NA | TRBJ2-1 | TRBD2 | TRBV4-2 | TGTGCCAGCAGCCAAGGGGGCGGCGGGAGTTCCTACAATGAGCAGTTCTTC | CASSQGGGGSSYNEQFF
NA | TRBJ1-5 | TRBD1 | TRBV28 | TGTGCCAGCATAAGGGGGCCAGGGGGATGGGATAGCAATCAGCCCCAGCATTTT | CASIRGPGGWDSNQPQHF